The rows below give T cell receptor beta chains drawn from one sample of a study of CD8 T cells in ankylosing spondylitis. From the 5' RACE reads, TCRdb called clonotypes with MiXCR, one entry per CDR3 protein. The sample has about 250,000 distinct CDR3 sequences, about 30% seen once. Sequencing was performed on blood, either unsorted or a sorted T cell fraction (not recorded which). The receptors shown here come from a male donor with ankylosing spondylitis or in good health (not recorded which). CDR3s include the opening cysteine and the closing phenylalanine or tryptophan. D genes are given only for firm matches. The size entry is marked missing in some rows and otherwise reads once, few, many or a size class.

CASSPSRRLYEQYF	TGTGCCAGCAGCCCGTCCAGACGGCTTTACGAGCAGTACTTC	.	TRBV12-3/TRBV12-4	.	TRBJ2-7
CSASVFSGENTGELFF	TGCAGTGCTAGTGTGTTTTCCGGGGAGAACACCGGGGAGCTGTTTTTT	.	TRBV20-1	.	TRBJ2-2
CASSRTRTEQFF	TGTGCCAGCAGTCGCACCCGGACAGAGCAGTTCTTC	few	TRBV6-5	.	TRBJ2-1
CASSDGGATNTGELFF	TGTGCCAGCAGTGACGGGGGGGCCACGAACACCGGGGAGCTGTTTTTT	few	TRBV6-4	.	TRBJ2-2
CAIKGQGKNIQYF	TGTGCCATCAAAGGACAGGGAAAAAACATTCAGTACTTC	.	TRBV10-3	TRBD1	TRBJ2-4
CSAPQRAGAVMDTQYF	TGCAGTGCTCCCCAGCGAGCGGGGGCCGTGATGGATACGCAGTATTTT	.	TRBV20-1	TRBD2	TRBJ2-3
CSAGTGSRTEAFF	TGCAGTGCTGGGACAGGGAGTAGGACTGAAGCTTTCTTT	.	TRBV20-1	TRBD1	TRBJ1-1
CSVANAGGRDEQYF	TGCAGCGTCGCCAACGCAGGGGGTAGAGACGAGCAGTACTTC	few	TRBV29-1	TRBD1	TRBJ2-7
CASATGKKRDEQFF	TGTGCCAGCGCGACAGGGAAGAAACGGGATGAGCAGTTCTTC	.	TRBV27	TRBD1	TRBJ2-1
CSARAPGTGDEQYF	TGCAGTGCTAGAGCCCCGGGCACGGGCGACGAGCAGTACTTC	few	TRBV20-1	.	TRBJ2-7
CASSLGGSGGSTDTQYF	TGCGCCAGCAGCTTGGGGGGTAGCGGGGGAAGCACAGATACGCAGTATTTT	.	TRBV5-1	TRBD2	TRBJ2-3
CAISESVDGGEADTQYF	TGTGCCATCAGTGAGTCTGTTGACGGGGGAGAAGCAGATACGCAGTATTTT	.	TRBV10-3	.	TRBJ2-3
CASSLGASGQETQYF	TGCGCCAGCAGCTTGGGGGCTAGCGGACAAGAGACCCAGTACTTC	few	TRBV5-1	TRBD2	TRBJ2-5
CASSGSIAPYEQYF	TGTGCCAGCAGCGGTTCTATAGCTCCCTACGAGCAGTACTTC	once	TRBV5-6	.	TRBJ2-7
CASGRYNYGYTF	TGTGCCAGCGGACGGTATAACTATGGCTACACCTTC	few	TRBV28	.	TRBJ1-2
CATSSPQRGSTDTQYF	TGTGCCACCAGCAGCCCCCAGCGGGGGAGCACAGATACGCAGTATTTT	.	TRBV15	TRBD2	TRBJ2-3
CASSYSGLAGGHEQFF	TGTGCCAGCAGTTACTCGGGGCTAGCGGGGGGGCATGAGCAGTTCTTC	.	TRBV6-5	TRBD2	TRBJ2-1
CSARLSYGGYEQYF	TGCAGTGCTAGGCTGTCCTACGGGGGTTACGAGCAGTACTTC	few	TRBV20-1	.	TRBJ2-7
CATDRTGNEKLFF	TGTGCCACCGATCGGACAGGGAATGAAAAACTGTTTTTT	.	TRBV15	TRBD1	TRBJ1-4
CASSLARDSVRDTEAFF	TGTGCCAGCAGTTTAGCTAGGGACTCGGTAAGGGACACTGAAGCTTTCTTT	few	TRBV12-3/TRBV12-4	.	TRBJ1-1
CASSLAPSGAYEQYF	TGTGCCAGCAGCTTAGCGCCTAGCGGGGCCTACGAGCAGTACTTC	once	TRBV7-8	TRBD2	TRBJ2-7
CASSFFGLFYGYTF	TGTGCCAGCAGTTTTTTTGGGCTGTTCTATGGCTACACCTTC	.	TRBV12-3/TRBV12-4	.	TRBJ1-2
CAISGTSGPYEQYF	TGTGCCATCAGCGGGACTAGCGGGCCTTACGAGCAGTACTTC	.	TRBV10-3	TRBD2	TRBJ2-7
CASSFWATNYEQYF	TGTGCCAGCAGTTTTTGGGCCACTAACTACGAGCAGTACTTC	few	TRBV12-3/TRBV12-4	.	TRBJ2-7
CAISETDFSYEQYF	TGTGCCATCAGTGAGACTGACTTTTCCTACGAGCAGTACTTC	.	TRBV10-3	.	TRBJ2-7
CASSPQDSLEQYF	TGTGCCAGCAGCCCCCAGGACAGTCTTGAGCAGTACTTC	few	TRBV9	.	TRBJ2-7
CASRQVEGTVGHEQYF	TGTGCCAGCAGACAAGTCGAAGGGACAGTAGGACACGAGCAGTACTTC	.	TRBV21-1	.	TRBJ2-7
CASSQGLTQYF	TGCGCCAGCAGCCAAGGGCTTACGCAGTATTTT	.	TRBV4-1	.	TRBJ2-3
CSASRLAGAGELFF	TGCAGTGCTAGCAGACTAGCGGGGGCCGGGGAGCTGTTTTTT	.	TRBV20-1	TRBD2	TRBJ2-2
CASSEQGANEKLFF	TGTGCCAGCAGCGAACAGGGGGCTAATGAAAAACTGTTTTTT	.	TRBV7-8	TRBD1	TRBJ1-4
CSARRQGAQGQYF	TGCAGTGCTAGGAGGCAGGGGGCTCAAGGGCAGTACTTC	few	TRBV20-1	TRBD1	TRBJ2-7
CASSLLLYEQYF	TGTGCCAGCAGCTTGCTCTTATACGAGCAGTACTTC	few	TRBV5-6	.	TRBJ2-7
CASSPILGGATDTQYF	TGTGCCAGCAGCCCCATTCTCGGGGGGGCCACAGATACGCAGTATTTT	.	TRBV27	TRBD2	TRBJ2-3
CASSLLATGYNEQFF	TGTGCCAGCAGCTTATTGGCGACTGGCTACAATGAGCAGTTCTTC	once	TRBV7-2	.	TRBJ2-1
CSARGGVVATNEKLFF	TGCAGTGCCCGGGGTGGGGTCGTTGCAACTAATGAAAAACTGTTTTTT	few	TRBV20-1	.	TRBJ1-4
CAAGGATGATEAFF	TGTGCCGCCGGGGGTGCAACAGGGGCCACTGAAGCTTTCTTT	.	TRBV6-1	TRBD1	TRBJ1-1
CASSEYRRGSYNEQFF	TGTGCCAGCAGCGAGTACAGGAGGGGCTCCTACAATGAGCAGTTCTTC	.	TRBV7-8	.	TRBJ2-1
CASSLFQGVKNIQYF	TGTGCCAGCAGTTTATTCCAGGGTGTCAAAAACATTCAGTACTTC	once	TRBV28	.	TRBJ2-4
CATSHRALNEQYF	TGTGCCACCAGCCATAGGGCCCTCAACGAGCAGTACTTC	few	TRBV24-1	.	TRBJ2-7
CASSEVGGTVRNEQFF	TGTGCCAGCAGTGAAGTGGGAGGGACAGTCCGGAATGAGCAGTTCTTC	few	TRBV25-1	.	TRBJ2-1
CARAAPGYGYTF	TGTGCCAGAGCCGCGCCGGGGTATGGCTACACCTTC	.	TRBV2	.	TRBJ1-2
CASSSQTGHGANVLTF	TGTGCCAGCAGCTCCCAAACAGGGCACGGGGCCAACGTCCTGACTTTC	.	TRBV5-6	.	TRBJ2-6
CSVPTPGPNHEAFF	TGCAGCGTTCCCACCCCGGGACCGAATCACGAAGCTTTCTTT	.	TRBV29-1	.	TRBJ1-1
CASSSRAGEGISGYTF	TGTGCCAGCAGCTCTAGAGCAGGGGAGGGGATCTCCGGCTACACCTTC	few	TRBV7-9	.	TRBJ1-2
CAWCIGPSEQFF	TGTGCCTGGTGTATTGGCCCGAGCGAGCAGTTCTTC	.	TRBV30	.	TRBJ2-1
CASSLEDLNTEAFF	TGTGCCAGCAGTTTGGAGGACCTCAACACTGAAGCTTTCTTT	.	TRBV12-3/TRBV12-4	.	TRBJ1-1